These 3 T cell receptor beta chains originate from one sample sequenced in a study of OX40 agonist ivuxolimab in advanced cancers. Clones were read by immunoSEQ multiplex PCR, and TCRdb kept only the in-frame ones, dropping some. The sample lists roughly 28,000 clones, around 87% seen once, with 25% to 30% in the top ten. The sample was CD4+ or CD8+ T cells sorted from blood, taken in a trial of the OX40 agonist ivuxolimab. The receptors originated from an adult with an advanced solid tumor such as melanoma, head and neck, liver or kidney cancer.

This clone has just one count. The rearrangement joins TRBV19 to TRBJ2-7, with D perhaps matching TRBD1 (6 bases). V lost 6 bases and J 1 base, leaving 13 bases between the germline ends. CDR1 is LNHDA and CDR2 is SQIVND in the germline V gene (reference sequence). The CDR3 sequence is 14 residues long. The CDR3 spells CASSLGHGSYEQYF. The CDR3 DNA is TGTGCCAGTAGCCTGGGACACGGATCCTACGAGCAGTACTTC. The entire variable domain, with the rest obtained from reference TRBV19 and TRBJ2-7, is as follows: DGGITQSPKYLFRKEGQNVTLSCEQNLNHDAMYWYRQDPGQGLRLIYYSQIVNDFQKGDIAEGYSVSREKKESFPLTVTSAQKNPTAFYLCASSLGHGSYEQYFGPGTRLTVT.

This chain uses TRBV4-1 with TRBJ2-7; 9 bases align to TRBD1. The J segment lost 1 base and the V segment lost 3 bases, leaving 4 bases of the junction unmatched. The CDR3 is 15 amino acids. CDR1 and CDR2 (germline): MGHRA, YSYEKL. CDR3 DNA: TGCGCCAGCAGCCATGCCGGGACAGGGTCCTACGAGCAGTACTTC. Its translation: CASSHAGTGSYEQYF.

This chain joins TRBV5-6 and TRBJ2-7, with D uncertain. Germline CDR1 is SGHDT and CDR2 is YYEEEE. CDR3 size: 13 residues. V lost 2 bases, J lost 3 bases, and 9 bases lay in between. CDR3 bases: TGTGCCAGCAGCTTAATGGTTGACTACGAGCAGTACTTC. Translated: CASSLMVDYEQYF.